A selection of T cell receptor beta chains follows, all from one sample in a study of Ad26.COV2.S vaccination and SARS-CoV-2 variants. Using immunoSEQ multiplex PCR, the repertoire was profiled, and TCRdb retains in-frame clones only, with some absent. The data show 450,000 to 550,000 clones, 75% to 90% seen once. Sequenced here: peripheral blood, sampled in a trial of Ad26.COV2.S vaccine versus placebo. Receptor source: a person aged 18-60 years who received the Ad26.COV2.S COVID-19 vaccine or a placebo. CDR3s include the opening cysteine and the closing phenylalanine or tryptophan. The D gene is left open where the match is weak. Clone size is given for some rows only: seen once, a few or many times, or a class if the clone is expanded.

CDR3 length: 15; D gene: -; J gene: TRBJ2-2; clone size: -; V gene: TRBV7-6; CDR3 protein: CASSLRVANTGELFF; CDR3 DNA: TGTGCCAGCAGCTTACGAGTGGCGAACACCGGGGAGCTGTTTTTT
CDR3 length: 11; D gene: -; J gene: TRBJ1-6; clone size: -; V gene: TRBV6-5; CDR3 protein: CASRQNSPLHF; CDR3 DNA: TGTGCCAGCCGTCAGAATTCACCCCTCCACTTT
CDR3 length: 13; D gene: -; J gene: TRBJ2-7; clone size: -; V gene: TRBV28; CDR3 protein: CASCVPLGGHWSF; CDR3 DNA: TGTGCCAGCTGCGTCCCTCTTGGAGGGCACTGGTCCTTC
CDR3 length: 14; D gene: TRBD1; J gene: TRBJ1-5; clone size: -; V gene: TRBV5-1; CDR3 protein: CASSLGTGDQPQHF; CDR3 DNA: TGCGCCAGCAGCTTAGGGACAGGGGATCAGCCCCAGCATTTT
CDR3 length: 15; D gene: -; J gene: TRBJ1-1; clone size: -; V gene: TRBV28; CDR3 protein: CASSPPFGGNTEAFF; CDR3 DNA: TGTGCCAGCAGTCCCCCATTTGGGGGGAACACTGAAGCTTTCTTT
CDR3 length: 15; D gene: -; J gene: TRBJ2-7; clone size: -; V gene: TRBV7-3; CDR3 protein: CASSLRPGRIYEQYF; CDR3 DNA: TGTGCCAGCAGCTTACGTCCGGGACGCATCTACGAGCAGTACTTC
CDR3 length: 15; D gene: -; J gene: TRBJ1-2; clone size: -; V gene: TRBV19; CDR3 protein: CASSILPGRNYGYTF; CDR3 DNA: TGTGCCAGTAGTATACTGCCGGGCCGGAACTATGGCTACACCTTC
CDR3 length: 16; D gene: -; J gene: TRBJ2-2; clone size: once; V gene: TRBV5-4; CDR3 protein: CASSKGGQSRTGELFF; CDR3 DNA: TGTGCCAGCAGCAAGGGGGGACAGTCTCGCACCGGGGAGCTGTTTTTT
CDR3 length: 13; D gene: -; J gene: TRBJ1-2; clone size: -; V gene: TRBV7-9; CDR3 protein: CASSLDGTPGYTF; CDR3 DNA: TGTGCCAGCAGCCTAGATGGTACCCCTGGCTACACCTTC
CDR3 length: 14; D gene: -; J gene: TRBJ1-3; clone size: -; V gene: TRBV6-5; CDR3 protein: CASSYDISGNTIYF; CDR3 DNA: TGTGCCAGCAGTTACGACATCTCTGGAAACACCATATATTTT
CDR3 length: 15; D gene: -; J gene: TRBJ2-5; clone size: -; V gene: TRBV7-3; CDR3 protein: CASSPQGIGGETQYF; CDR3 DNA: TGTGCCAGCAGTCCCCAGGGTATAGGAGGAGAGACCCAGTACTTC
CDR3 length: 14; D gene: -; J gene: TRBJ2-7; clone size: once; V gene: TRBV5-4; CDR3 protein: CASSLGGGFYEQYF; CDR3 DNA: TGTGCCAGCAGCTTGGGCGGTGGTTTTTACGAGCAGTACTTC
CDR3 length: 14; D gene: TRBD2; J gene: TRBJ2-7; clone size: -; V gene: TRBV7-9; CDR3 protein: CASSRGESAYEQYF; CDR3 DNA: TGTGCCAGCAGCCGGGGGGAGAGCGCCTACGAGCAGTACTTC
CDR3 length: 15; D gene: TRBD1; J gene: TRBJ2-4; clone size: -; V gene: TRBV6-2/TRBV6-3; CDR3 protein: CASSRTGGRQNIQYF; CDR3 DNA: TGTGCCAGCAGTAGGACAGGGGGCCGTCAAAACATTCAGTACTTC
CDR3 length: 18; D gene: TRBD1; J gene: TRBJ2-1; clone size: -; V gene: TRBV15; CDR3 protein: CATSRDPLGTALPGEQFF; CDR3 DNA: TGTGCCACCAGCAGAGATCCACTCGGGACAGCTCTACCTGGGGAGCAGTTCTTC
CDR3 length: 19; D gene: -; J gene: TRBJ2-2; clone size: -; V gene: TRBV7-2; CDR3 protein: CASSLRRLNRVTNTGELFF; CDR3 DNA: TGTGCCAGCAGCTTAAGGCGGCTCAACAGAGTGACGAACACCGGGGAGCTGTTTTTT
CDR3 length: 14; D gene: TRBD1; J gene: TRBJ1-2; clone size: -; V gene: TRBV18; CDR3 protein: CASSEDRDGLGYTF; CDR3 DNA: TGTGCCAGCTCCGAGGACAGGGATGGACTTGGCTACACCTTC
CDR3 length: 18; D gene: -; J gene: TRBJ2-5; clone size: -; V gene: TRBV6-2/TRBV6-3; CDR3 protein: CASSYPLAAWTDQETQYF; CDR3 DNA: TGTGCCAGCAGTTATCCCCTAGCCGCCTGGACAGATCAAGAGACCCAGTACTTC
CDR3 length: 15; D gene: TRBD1; J gene: TRBJ2-7; clone size: once; V gene: TRBV27; CDR3 protein: CASSTRQGIPHWQYF; CDR3 DNA: TGTGCCAGCAGTACCAGACAGGGAATACCCCACTGGCAGTACTTC
CDR3 length: 12; D gene: -; J gene: TRBJ2-5; clone size: once; V gene: TRBV14; CDR3 protein: CASSQDAPIQYF; CDR3 DNA: TGTGCCAGCAGCCAAGATGCCCCTATCCAGTACTTC
CDR3 length: 15; D gene: -; J gene: TRBJ1-1; clone size: -; V gene: TRBV14; CDR3 protein: CASSQKNRANTEAFF; CDR3 DNA: TGTGCCAGCAGCCAGAAAAACAGGGCGAACACTGAAGCTTTCTTT
CDR3 length: 15; D gene: -; J gene: TRBJ2-4; clone size: -; V gene: TRBV3-1/TRBV3-2; CDR3 protein: CASSHPVLAKNIQYF; CDR3 DNA: TGTGCCAGCAGCCATCCAGTCCTAGCCAAAAACATTCAGTACTTC
CDR3 length: 15; D gene: TRBD1; J gene: TRBJ1-5; clone size: -; V gene: TRBV5-1; CDR3 protein: CASSLGTGFQQPQHF; CDR3 DNA: TGCGCCAGCAGCTTGGGGACAGGATTTCAACAGCCCCAGCATTTT
CDR3 length: 14; D gene: -; J gene: TRBJ1-1; clone size: -; V gene: TRBV4-3; CDR3 protein: CASSQGGMNTEAFF; CDR3 DNA: TGCGCCAGCAGCCAGGGGGGCATGAACACTGAAGCTTTCTTT
CDR3 length: 17; D gene: TRBD1; J gene: TRBJ1-5; clone size: -; V gene: TRBV19; CDR3 protein: CASSIALPGTDGQPQHF; CDR3 DNA: TGTGCCAGTAGTATAGCCCTCCCAGGGACAGATGGGCAGCCCCAGCATTTT
CDR3 length: 14; D gene: TRBD1; J gene: TRBJ2-7; clone size: -; V gene: TRBV9; CDR3 protein: CASSATGNSYEQYF; CDR3 DNA: TGTGCCAGCAGCGCGACAGGGAACTCCTACGAGCAGTACTTC
CDR3 length: 13; D gene: -; J gene: TRBJ1-1; clone size: -; V gene: TRBV14; CDR3 protein: CASSQNLNTEAFF; CDR3 DNA: TGTGCCAGCAGCCAGAATTTGAACACTGAAGCTTTCTTT